This T cell receptor (beta chain) was captured by sequencing in a study of T cells after yellow fever vaccination. Study-wide background: The authors prepared low-cell-number fractions using SMART-Seq v4 Ultra Low Input. Study-wide points: Clones from primary vaccination mostly reappeared after the booster (around 96% CD4, less than 90% CD8).

The CDR3 runs to 14 residues. J gave up 4 bases and V 5 bases, and 3 bases lay outside the gene matches. The germline gives CDR1 SGHRS, CDR2 YFSETQ. This clonotype was recorded many times. Its cognate antigen is unknown. In TCRdb, the 5' RACE reads were re-called with MiXCR into one record per CDR3 protein. Of 100,000 to 150,000 distinct CDR3 sequences detected, 6% to 8% appear once; the ten largest clones hold around 2.6%. The receptor comes from a man aged 18 to 30 who received the YFV17D yellow fever vaccine. The chain employs TRBV5-1 and TRBJ2-3, with 11 bases identical to TRBD2. Sequenced material: CD4+ T cells sorted from PBMCs, taken roughly 10 days after the first yellow fever vaccination. The DNA for the CDR3 is TGCGCCAGCAGAGGGACTAGCGGCGCAGATACGCAGTATTTT. It specifies CASRGTSGADTQYF.